The 11 T cell receptor beta chains below all came from one sample that was sequenced in a study of metastatic and nonmetastatic thyroid tumors. TCRdb called clones again from the PCR reads with MiXCR. The top ten hold 9.5% to 15% of the sample, which has under 75,000 clones, about 17% seen once. No treatment of any kind had been given to any patient before thyroid surgery. Sequencing was carried out using blood. These TCRs come from a female donor with papillary thyroid cancer or a benign thyroid nodule (not recorded which). Some clones in this sample may be carry-over from other donors' samples.

The chain combines TRBV20-1 with TRBJ2-2, with 8 bases matching TRBD2. Germline loops: CDR1 DFQATT, CDR2 SNEGSKA (reference sequence). This CDR3 spans 14 amino acids. V shed 6 bases and J 5 bases; nucleotides not matched to a gene: 8. The CDR3 here is CSAHTGGPTGELFF. The CDR3 nucleotides read TGCAGTGCCCACACGGGAGGGCCTACCGGGGAGCTGTTTTTT.

This clone appeared once. The chain is built from TRBV20-1 and TRBJ2-6; the D is unclear. The V end was cut by 6 bases, the J end by 0 bases, with 9 bases between. Looked up from germline, CDR1 is DFQATT and CDR2 is SNEGSKA (reference sequence). CDR3 length: 14 residues. CDR3 in DNA: TGCAGTGCCAGTGCCCTCTCTGGGGCCAACGTCCTGACTTTC. As protein: CSASALSGANVLTF.

The gene calls are TRBV7-8 and TRBJ1-1; no definite D call. V was clipped by 4 bases and J by 3 bases, with 9 bases between them. The CDR3 extends over 13 amino acids. In germline, CDR1 is SGHVS, CDR2 FQNEAQ. The CDR3 loop is CASSWSSDTEAFF. The CDR3 DNA follows: TGTGCCAGCAGCTGGAGCAGCGACACTGAAGCTTTCTTT.

This clone was observed at least ten times. The chain links TRBV6-1 to TRBJ1-2; no firm D call. CDR1 and CDR2 (germline): MNHNS, SASEGT. The CDR3 sequence is 13 residues long. V lost 5 bases, J lost 8 bases, and 15 bases lay in between. CDR3: CASSTVGLRGYTF. As DNA, the CDR3 is TGTGCCAGCAGTACGGTTGGGTTGAGGGGCTACACCTTC.

This clone was observed a few times. A read error may account for a junction end that differs from germline. This sequence joins TRBV3-1 and TRBJ2-2; D not resolved. In germline, CDR1 is LGHDT, CDR2 YNNKEL (reference sequence). CDR3 size: 13 residues. CDR3 loop: CASIQWSTGELFF. CDR3 in DNA: TGTGCCAGCATCCAATGGAGCACCGGGGAGCTGTTTTTT.

For this clone: Mismatch with germline at one junction end may stem from a read error. The chain employs TRBV6-1 and TRBJ1-2; D call uncertain. Germline assignment: CDR1 MNHNS and CDR2 SASEGT. This CDR3 spans 13 amino acids. The CDR3 DNA reads TGTGCCAGCAGTCGTTTAGGAAACCATGGCTACACCTTT. Protein: CASSRLGNHGYTF.

This clone was seen at least ten times. The gene calls are TRBV6-1 and TRBJ1-2, with D possibly matching TRBD1 (5 bases). The CDR3 consists of 16 residues. V gave up 7 bases and J gave up 4 bases, with 22 bases separating them. The germline CDR1 and CDR2 sequences are MNHNS and SASEGT. CDR3 residues: CASTLGWGLGSYGYTF. The CDR3 coding sequence is TGTGCCAGCACCCTAGGATGGGGACTCGGGAGCTATGGCTACACCTTC.

V usage is TRBV28 and J usage is TRBJ2-1; D may be TRBD2 (5 bases). This CDR3 is 15 amino acids long. V gave up 7 bases and J gave up 5 bases, with 18 bases separating them. From germline, CDR1 is MDHEN and CDR2 SYDVKM. CDR3 in DNA: TGTGCCAGCACCGAGATGCCGTACGGGAACAATGAGCAGTTCTTC. As protein: CASTEMPYGNNEQFF. The complete variable domain, with remaining parts taken from reference TRBV28 and TRBJ2-1, reads DVKVTQSSRYLVKRTGEKVFLECVQDMDHENMFWYRQDPGLGLRLIYFSYDVKMKEKGDIPEGYSVSREKKERFSLILESASTNQTSMYLCASTEMPYGNNEQFFGPGTRLTVL.

This clone occurred many times. The chain is built from TRBV20-1 and TRBJ2-5, with TRBD1 matching 7 bases. CDR3 length equals 13 residues. V was pared by 2 bases and J by 3 bases, with 3 bases of the junction left unmatched. Germline lookup yields CDR1 DFQATT and CDR2 SNEGSKA (reference sequence). The CDR3 coding sequence is TGCAGTGCTAGACCCACAGGGGAAGAGACCCAGTACTTC. The encoded protein is CSARPTGEETQYF.

CDR3 sequence (DNA): TGTGCCAGCAGCGCGAGCGTGTGGGCCGCTAATGAAAAACTGTTTTTT. Protein: CASSASVWAANEKLFF. The rearrangement uses TRBV27 and TRBJ1-4; D unclear. V lost 6 bases and J lost 3, with 17 bases in between. CDR3 length: 16 amino acids. Germline CDR1 is MNHEY and CDR2 is SMNVEV (reference sequence).

The genes are TRBV20-1 and TRBJ2-1, with 9 positions matching TRBD2. Germline V gene data show CDR1 as DFQATT and CDR2 as SNEGSKA (reference sequence). Trimming took 0 bases from V and 6 from J; bases not matched to a gene: 9. The length of the CDR3 is 16 residues. The CDR3 loop is CSARDRATSGSNEQFF. In DNA form, the CDR3 reads TGCAGTGCTAGAGATCGGGCGACTAGCGGATCCAATGAGCAGTTCTTC.